This section outlines one T cell receptor beta chain sequence together with its context. Its recognized antigen is unknown. Per-base qualities were not stored, and no clone one base away is much larger. Ficoll-Paque density gradient centrifugation was used to isolate PBMCs. These data belong to a study of T-cell memory formation after mild COVID-19 (dated by TCRdb to about 2021). As for the study more broadly: Most TCR sequence clusters were specific to one of the two donors. In a couple of donors, T-cell clones that expanded and contracted after mild COVID-19 were tracked by sequencing TCRalpha and TCRbeta repertoires over time. The cohort was made up of two young adult volunteers, one female and one male, who were previously healthy. General conclusions and limits of the study: The detection of some responding clones in pre-infection memory suggests that pre-existing cross-reactive memory T cells joined the SARS-CoV-2 response. Contracting CD4+ clones appeared mostly in the CM and EM memory subsets, whereas CD8+ clones were enriched in EMRA. Clones contracting from day 15 to 85 had balanced CD4/CD8 phenotypes, while a second wave expanding from day 15 to 37 was biased towards CD4+. Whether the second-wave clones peaking on day 37 were SARS-CoV-2 specific was not confirmed. Only two mild cases were covered by the study, and larger cohorts that include severe cases with pre-infection samples were considered necessary.

Sequencing instrument: Illumina NovaSeq 6000. Using 5'RACE with constant-segment primers, TCRalpha and TCRbeta cDNA libraries were constructed, with sample barcodes and unique molecular identifiers added in the process. Trizol reagent was used to extract RNA from every sample. The libraries were amplified in two PCR steps, and the second step added a second sample barcode and Illumina TruSeq adapters. Libraries were sequenced on an Illumina NovaSeq with 2 x 150 bp paired-end reads. In the authors' own workflow: With migec v1.2.7, reads were demultiplexed and then collapsed into UMI-guided consensus sequences. Using mixcr v2.1.11, UMI consensuses were aligned to TRA and TRB V and J templates and then assembled into clonotypes. Clonotypes were classified as expanded or contracted when called significant by both edgeR and NoisET, with noise models trained on biological replicates. edgeR calls used a false discovery rate-adjusted p below 0.01 and a log2 fold-change threshold of 1. As an exploratory analysis of dynamics, max-normalized trajectories of the 1000 most abundant clonotypes were examined with PCA combined with hierarchical clustering. Separately sequenced CD4+ and CD8+ repertoires were used to assign a CD4 or CD8 phenotype to each responding clone. TCRdb itself trimmed the public reads at Q25 with fastp, ran MiXCR and retained productive beta chains. Duplicate CDR3 protein sequences are folded into a single record with the most common DNA and genes. The V and J calls come from TCRdb's annotation, not from the publication. This sample is represented by more than 250,000 distinct CDR3 sequences; roughly 17% of them were singletons. The ten largest make up 20% to 25% of the sample.

The TCR originated in a man aged 18-30 years who had mild COVID-19 (a few samples of this study predate the infection). The sample titles of this study are shuffled in the database, so cell type and time point are left out; the donor was told from shared clones. Sequenced material: PBMCs or a T cell subset sorted from them (not recorded which).

This receptor carries the CDR3 CASSTPAGANVLTF. The DNA sequence is TGCGCCAGCAGCACCCCAGCTGGGGCCAACGTCCTGACTTTC. In this chain, TRBV5-1 is recombined with TRBJ2-6; no confident D gene assignment can be made. The germline V gene specifies SGHRS as CDR1 and YFSETQ as CDR2. Trimming removed 4 bases from V and 2 bases from J, leaving 7 bases between the germline ends. The CDR3, cysteine through phenylalanine, is 14 amino acids long. The only DNA kept is the CDR3, 42 bases in frame from the first base.